Listed below are T cell receptor beta chains from one sample, sequenced in a study of T cells expressing NK-cell markers. One entry per CDR3 protein, without DNA, is what TCRdb gives after re-calling the 5' RACE reads. This table lists around 550,000 distinct CDR3 sequences. Sequencing input: blood T cells: a sorted CD56 or NKG2C T cell subset, CD4+ or CD8+ T cells, or bulk PBMC T cells (not recorded which). These receptors all stem from a man younger than 35 in good health. CDR3s include the opening cysteine and the closing phenylalanine or tryptophan. The order of the fields is CDR3 protein, CDR3 length, V gene, J gene.

CDR3: CASSLASSGTNNEQFF; length: 16; V: TRBV5-1; J: TRBJ2-1
CDR3: CSVYNTGWGDEQFF; length: 14; V: TRBV20-1; J: TRBJ2-1
CDR3: CASIGQEARNQPQHF; length: 15; V: TRBV28; J: TRBJ1-5
CDR3: CASRRTGGTETQYF; length: 14; V: TRBV6-1; J: TRBJ2-5
CDR3: CASSQDLGYGYTF; length: 13; V: TRBV4-3; J: TRBJ1-2
CDR3: CASRSTSGRTDGELFF; length: 16; V: TRBV5-1; J: TRBJ2-2
CDR3: CASSSGLAMADTQYF; length: 15; V: TRBV12-3/TRBV12-4; J: TRBJ2-3
CDR3: CASSLGDRGSDQPQHF; length: 16; V: TRBV12-3/TRBV12-4; J: TRBJ1-5
CDR3: CASSLRTGQDEQFF; length: 14; V: TRBV11-2; J: TRBJ2-1
CDR3: CASIIGGRHAGELFF; length: 15; V: TRBV11-2; J: TRBJ2-2
CDR3: CASSPGQGVSGANVLTF; length: 17; V: TRBV5-5; J: TRBJ2-6
CDR3: CSARLPAGMETQYF; length: 14; V: TRBV20-1; J: TRBJ2-5
CDR3: CASSMPGLAGYNEQFF; length: 16; V: TRBV7-9; J: TRBJ2-1
CDR3: CASRKAGNNEQFF; length: 13; V: TRBV19; J: TRBJ2-1
CDR3: CSARGRTSGYTGELFF; length: 16; V: TRBV20-1; J: TRBJ2-2
CDR3: CSVEDRSTYEQYF; length: 13; V: TRBV29-1; J: TRBJ2-7
CDR3: CASSSPRQAPSPLHF; length: 15; V: TRBV7-9; J: TRBJ1-6
CDR3: CASSLTGGLFF; length: 11; V: TRBV11-2; J: TRBJ2-1
CDR3: CASCSTQPQHF; length: 11; V: TRBV2; J: TRBJ1-5
CDR3: CAISERESNYGYTF; length: 14; V: TRBV10-3; J: TRBJ1-2
CDR3: CASSQYQGASGNTIYF; length: 16; V: TRBV3-1; J: TRBJ1-3
CDR3: CASSADDGVIGGRWDEAFF; length: 19; V: TRBV21-1; J: TRBJ1-1
CDR3: CSATERGYPVNEQFF; length: 15; V: TRBV20-1; J: TRBJ2-1
CDR3: CAIDRTARGYGYTF; length: 14; V: TRBV10-3; J: TRBJ1-2
CDR3: CSAGARTGAETQYF; length: 14; V: TRBV29-1; J: TRBJ2-5
CDR3: CASGGLAATDTQYF; length: 14; V: TRBV6-5; J: TRBJ2-3
CDR3: CASGSGRPNTGELFF; length: 15; V: TRBV28; J: TRBJ2-2
CDR3: CAISELLAEASDTQYF; length: 16; V: TRBV10-3; J: TRBJ2-3
CDR3: CASRRGSGSHSSYNEQFF; length: 18; V: TRBV12-3/TRBV12-4; J: TRBJ2-1
CDR3: CSARGQENTGELFF; length: 14; V: TRBV20-1; J: TRBJ2-2
CDR3: CAISAQGEEQYF; length: 12; V: TRBV10-3; J: TRBJ2-7
CDR3: CASSQATRLYNEQFF; length: 15; V: TRBV3-1; J: TRBJ2-1
CDR3: CAISEAERTQYF; length: 12; V: TRBV10-3; J: TRBJ2-5
CDR3: CAWSVSHHLQYF; length: 12; V: TRBV30; J: TRBJ2-3
CDR3: CATSRYQGTHTEAFF; length: 15; V: TRBV15; J: TRBJ1-1
CDR3: CASSVGTRNFNEQFF; length: 15; V: TRBV9; J: TRBJ2-1
CDR3: CASSATVQETQYF; length: 13; V: TRBV5-1; J: TRBJ2-5
CDR3: CASSFSFREPQHF; length: 13; V: TRBV12-3/TRBV12-4; J: TRBJ1-5
CDR3: CAIGDDIYEQYF; length: 12; V: TRBV6-2/TRBV6-3; J: TRBJ2-7
CDR3: CASRLRGTEAFF; length: 12; V: TRBV5-1; J: TRBJ1-1
CDR3: CASSSGLAGGRNEQFF; length: 16; V: TRBV12-3/TRBV12-4; J: TRBJ2-1